This T cell receptor beta chain was identified during a study of breast tumors, draining lymph nodes, adjacent tissues. Findings and caveats of the study: Compared with lymph nodes, tumors were less diverse; compared with nontumor tissue, more. Tumor T cell lymph node origin was a supported hypothesis, not proven. Most tumor T cells seemingly derive from lymph node, then expand in tumor.

This CDR3 has 16 amino acids. Deletions cut 5 bases from V and 2 bases from J, with 17 bases between. Germline V gene lookup returns CDR1 MNHEY and CDR2 SVGEGT. This clonotype was seen at least ten times. Its antigen remains unknown. TCRdb used MiXCR to reprocess the multiplex PCR reads, holding one entry per CDR3 protein. The sample includes some 110,000 distinct CDR3 sequences, more than 30% seen only once; the top ten take around 6%. Samples came from axillary lymph nodes draining the breast cancer. What was sequenced was axillary lymph node tissue. The rearrangement uses TRBV6-2 or TRBV6-3 and TRBJ2-3; D may be TRBD1 (6 bases). This TCR was sampled from a female donor with breast cancer. Some clones in this sample may be carry-over from other donors' samples. Here the CDR3 DNA reads TGTGCCAGCAGTCCCCTTCAGGGGCTGTTCACAGATACGCAGTATTTT. It encodes CASSPLQGLFTDTQYF.